This T cell receptor (beta chain) was identified in a study of resident and recirculating memory T cells in vitiligo. Turning to the study itself: Shave-biopsy epidermis from lesional and nonlesional skin was sequenced alongside PBMCs.

In the case of this clone: Its antigen remains unidentified.

Study-level results: Vitiligo lesions lacked a unique dominant clone, and clonality varied.

The trim removed 4 bases at V and 5 bases at J, leaving 7 bases unmatched. Germline-derived CDR1 and CDR2 are SGHKS and YYEKEE (reference sequence). CDR3 length equals 14 residues. The repertoire was sequenced with immunoSEQ multiplex PCR; TCRdb's copy has only in-frame clones and lacks some. The data contain around 76,000 clones, approximately 93% of them seen just once; the ten biggest clones take up more than 4%. The chain links TRBV5-5 to TRBJ1-1, with 8 bases lining up with TRBD1. This clonotype was sampled from a male donor with vitiligo. The sample taken for sequencing was blood. The DNA for the CDR3 is TGTGCCAGCAGCGTGACAGGGGTTGAAACTGAAGCTTTCTTT. Residues: CASSVTGVETEAFF.